The 27 T cell receptor beta chains in this list originate from one sample, sequenced in a study of cytomegalovirus exposure and HLA in healthy donors. PCR employed 60 Vbeta and 13 Jbeta primers. The protocol was immunoSEQ multiplex PCR, while the TCRdb copy is restricted to in-frame clones and leaves out a portion. Recorded for this sample: under 250,000 clones. The sample consisted of PBMCs. The receptors originated from a girl aged 2 to 10 in good health and CMV-seropositive.

The V and J genes are TRBV10-3 and TRBJ2-7, with 7 positions matching TRBD2. Losses at the gene ends were 6 bases for V and 6 bases for J; bases not matched to a gene: 8. Looked up from germline, CDR1 is ENHRY and CDR2 is SYGVKD. This CDR3 region has 13 residues. The CDR3 bases are TGTGCCATCAGGTGGGAGGGCCTTGGCGAGCAGTACTTC. This encodes CAIRWEGLGEQYF.

The CDR3 bases are TGTGCCAGCGCGCCTAGGGGTAATCAGCCCCAGCATTTT. Amino acid sequence: CASAPRGNQPQHF. This chain uses TRBV6-1 with TRBJ1-5, with a possible D match to TRBD1 (5 bases). From germline, CDR1 is MNHNS and CDR2 SASEGT. This CDR3 comprises 13 residues. V was pared by 8 bases and J by 4 bases, with 12 bases between.

The CDR3 loop reads CASSAGREYYF. The CDR3 coding sequence is TGTGCCAGCAGTGCGGGTAGGGAGTACTACTTC. This chain links TRBV6-1 with TRBJ2-5; tentative D call: TRBD2 (5 bases). The V and J ends lost 4 bases and 14 bases respectively, with 14 bases between them. This CDR3 spans 11 amino acids. Germline V CDR1 and CDR2: MNHNS, SASEGT.

The gene calls are TRBV2 and TRBJ1-2; 9 positions agree with TRBD1. This CDR3 contains 14 residues. Germline CDR1 and CDR2: SNHLY and FYNNEI. V was clipped by 6 bases and J by 3 bases; unmatched bases: 5. CDR3 region: CASRLGQGDYGYTF. For the CDR3, the DNA is TGTGCCAGCAGGTTGGGACAGGGCGACTATGGCTACACCTTC.

J is TRBJ2-7 and V is TRBV28, with 10 bases identical to TRBD1. The CDR3 covers 17 residues. Trimming removed 5 bases from V and 3 bases from J; junction bases left unmatched: 13. The germline V gene encodes CDR1 MDHEN and CDR2 SYDVKM. The CDR3 spells CASSLGTGAGHYYEQYF. CDR3 in DNA: TGTGCCAGCAGTCTTGGGACAGGGGCTGGCCACTACTACGAGCAGTACTTC.

The chain carries TRBV7-2 and TRBJ2-7, with D unclear. V gave up 0 bases and J gave up 0 bases, with 6 bases separating them. Germline lookup yields CDR1 SGHTA and CDR2 FQGNSA. CDR3 size: 14 residues. The CDR3 DNA follows: TGTGCCAGCAGCTTAGCGCCGAGCTCCTACGAGCAGTACTTC. This gives the protein CASSLAPSSYEQYF.

This chain connects TRBV7-8 to TRBJ2-1, with TRBD2 matching 7 bases. V dropped 1 base and J dropped 0; count of bases not matched to a gene: 6. CDR3 length: 17 amino acids. Germline CDR1 is SGHVS and CDR2 is FQNEAQ. CDR3 coding DNA: TGTGCCAGCAGCTTAGGAGGAGGCGGGAGCTCCTACAATGAGCAGTTCTTC. This encodes CASSLGGGGSSYNEQFF.

V gene TRBV29-1 combines with J gene TRBJ2-7; TRBD2 is a possible D gene (6 bases). Between the trimmed V and J ends, which lost 7 bases and 0 bases, there was a span of 13 bases. The CDR3 runs 13 residues. Germline V gives CDR1 SQVTM, CDR2 ANQGSEA. The CDR3 here is CSGAAGSSYEQYF. Written as DNA, the CDR3 is TGCAGCGGTGCGGCGGGGAGCTCCTACGAGCAGTACTTC.

This sequence joins TRBV11-2 and TRBJ1-5; 12 bases fit TRBD1. This CDR3 has 15 residues. Germline CDR1 reads SGHAT; CDR2 reads FQNNGV. Trimming cost V 5 bases and J 8 bases; bases outside gene matches: 7. DNA of the CDR3: TGTGCCAGCAGCCAAGGGACAGGGGGCATCGAGCCCCAGCATTTT. This translates into CASSQGTGGIEPQHF. The whole variable domain, remainder taken from reference TRBV11-2 and TRBJ1-5, is EAGVAQSPRYKIIEKRQSVAFWCNPISGHATLYWYQQILGQGPKLLIQFQNNGVVDDSQLPKDRFSAERLKGVDSTLKIQPAKLEDSAVYLCASSQGTGGIEPQHFGDGTRLSIL.

Concerning this clone itself: Because the CDR3's place on the DNA is in doubt, the DNA is left out and the CDR3 is given as listed by TCRdb. The chain has TRBV27 and TRBJ2-7; the table's D call, TRBD1, was not checked against the DNA. The V gene's germline CDR1 is MNHEY and CDR2 SMNVEV (reference sequence). The CDR3 is 14 residues long, counting both termini. This chain's CDR3 is CASSTSTGSYEQYF.

CDR3: CASSLSAGVGALAFGNEQFF. CDR3 sequence (DNA): TGTGCCAGCAGCTTGTCCGCGGGAGTCGGGGCTTTGGCCTTCGGAAATGAGCAGTTCTTC. This chain uses TRBV5-4 with TRBJ2-1, with TRBD2 identical over 7 bases. The CDR3 has 20 amino acids. V was clipped by 1 base and J by 7 bases; unmatched bases: 23. CDR1 and CDR2 from the germline V gene are SGHNT and YYREEE (reference sequence).

This chain joins TRBV27 and TRBJ2-3; D possibly corresponds to TRBD2 (5 bases). Looked up from germline, CDR1 is MNHEY and CDR2 is SMNVEV (reference sequence). The V end was cut by 3 bases, the J end by 4 bases, with 8 bases between. The CDR3 loop spans 13 amino acids. The DNA of the CDR3 is TGTGCCAGCAGTTTCAGGAGGTCAGATACGCAGTATTTT. Protein product: CASSFRRSDTQYF.

The chain's CDR3 is CASSAPPPLYSDTQYF. CDR3 sequence (DNA): TGTGCCAGCAGCGCCCCTCCACCCCTGTACTCAGATACGCAGTATTTT. V usage is TRBV9 and J usage is TRBJ2-3; D remains unclear. The V and J ends lost 3 bases and 4 bases respectively, with 18 bases between them. The CDR3 contains 16 residues. In germline, CDR1 is SGDLS, CDR2 YYNGEE.

Remarks on this clone: The same CDR3 arises from other DNA sequences in this sample as well. V and J are TRBV7-2 and TRBJ2-2; possible D gene TRBD1, 6 bases. V gave up 0 bases and J gave up 1 base, with 9 bases separating them. Per the germline V gene, CDR1 is SGHTA and CDR2 is FQGNSA. The CDR3 has 16 residues. The CDR3 nucleotides are TGTGCCAGCAGCTTAGCGGGCAGGGGGAACACCGGGGAGCTGTTTTTT. This codes for CASSLAGRGNTGELFF. Full variable domain (missing parts from reference TRBV7-2 and TRBJ2-2): GAGVSQSPSNKVTEKGKDVELRCDPISGHTALYWYRQSLGQGLEFLIYFQGNSAPDKSGLPSDRFSAERTGGSVSTLTIQRTQQEDSAVYLCASSLAGRGNTGELFFGEGSRLTVL.

The genes are TRBV6-5 and TRBJ2-3; D is unresolved. From germline, CDR1 is MNHEY and CDR2 SVGAGI. The CDR3 consists of 14 residues. The germline V and J ends were trimmed by 5 bases and 6 bases, with 15 bases remaining between them. The CDR3 nucleotides read TGTGCCAGCAGTAGAGGCGATAGAGAGGATACGCAGTATTTT. Translating gives CASSRGDREDTQYF.

The CDR3 sequence is CASSPPPGTGVNTEAFF. The CDR3 DNA follows: TGTGCCAGCTCACCACCGCCTGGGACAGGGGTCAACACTGAAGCTTTCTTT. The chain links TRBV18 to TRBJ1-1; TRBD1 agrees at 10 bases. After removal of 0 bases from V and 2 bases from J, the junction contained 6 bases not matched to a gene. CDR1 and CDR2 (germline): KGHSH, LQKENI. CDR3 length equals 17 residues.

This chain links TRBV5-1 with TRBJ1-4, with D possibly TRBD1 on 6 matching bases. The CDR3 has 15 amino acids. V was clipped by 0 bases and J by 8 bases, with 14 bases between them. Per the germline V gene, CDR1 is SGHRS and CDR2 is YFSETQ. The CDR3 reads CASSLAGGEGEKLFF. For the CDR3, the DNA is TGCGCCAGCAGCTTGGCGGGGGGCGAGGGGGAAAAACTGTTTTTT.

The chain employs TRBV27 and TRBJ1-4; 7 nucleotides align to TRBD1. This CDR3 has 18 residues. CDR1 is MNHEY and CDR2 is SMNVEV in the germline V gene (reference sequence). V lost 7 bases and J lost 7; bases outside the gene matches: 21. CDR3 in DNA: TGTGCCAGCACCACAGGAAGGGGGCGTCCAATGTCGAGTGAAAAACTGTTTTTT. It codes for CASTTGRGRPMSSEKLFF.

The J gene is TRBJ2-3, the V gene TRBV11-1; TRBD2 is a possible D gene (5 bases). CDR1 is SGHAT, CDR2 FQDESV, per germline (reference sequence). The CDR3 is 15 amino acids. V was pared by 5 bases and J by 3 bases, with 15 bases between. CDR3: CASSPQWSGTDTQYF. The DNA for the CDR3 is TGTGCCAGCAGCCCGCAGTGGTCGGGGACAGATACGCAGTATTTT.

V is TRBV5-4 and J is TRBJ2-2, with 7 bases that match TRBD1. This CDR3 region has 18 residues. V shed 7 bases, J shed 5 bases, and the junction held 20 bases outside the gene matches. The germline V gene has CDR1 SGHNT and CDR2 YYREEE (reference sequence). The CDR3 DNA reads as TGTGCCAGCCACGGTCAGAAGACAGGGAGTTGGGGAACCGGGGAGCTGTTTTTT. Translation gives CASHGQKTGSWGTGELFF.

The V gene is TRBV6-1, the J gene TRBJ2-7; 7 bases match TRBD1. The V gene's germline CDR1 is MNHNS and CDR2 SASEGT. The CDR3 length is 14 residues. The trim removed 7 bases at V and 2 bases at J, leaving 8 bases unmatched. The CDR3 DNA reads TGTGCCAGCACTCCGGGACAGCAAGCCTACGAGCAGTACTTC. It translates to CASTPGQQAYEQYF.

This chain connects TRBV9 to TRBJ2-7; a possible D gene is TRBD2 (7 bases). The ends were cut back, 0 bases at V and 7 bases at J, with 20 bases in the middle. The CDR3 is made up of 16 amino acids. From germline, CDR1 is SGDLS and CDR2 YYNGEE. The CDR3 coding sequence is TGTGCCAGCAGCGTAGATGGAGCTAGCGGACAGCGGGAGCAGTACTTC. Its protein is CASSVDGASGQREQYF.

The chain uses TRBV7-9 and TRBJ1-1, with a possible D match to TRBD1 (5 bases). The CDR3 has 12 amino acids. V lost 1 base and J 10 bases, leaving 10 bases between the germline ends. The V gene's germline CDR1 is SEHNR and CDR2 FQNEAQ (reference sequence). As DNA, the CDR3 is TGTGCCAGCAGCTTAGTCAGGGAAGGAGCTTTCTTT. Protein product: CASSLVREGAFF.

The CDR3 region is CASIQQDMNTEAFF. DNA of the CDR3: TGTGCCAGCATCCAACAGGACATGAACACTGAAGCTTTCTTT. This chain connects TRBV7-9 to TRBJ1-1, with D possibly being TRBD1 (5 bases). Trimming shortened V by 7 bases and J by 0 bases, and 12 bases separated the two germline ends. Germline V gene data show CDR1 as SEHNR and CDR2 as FQNEAQ (reference sequence). CDR3 length equals 14 residues.

The CDR3 DNA is TGTGCCAGCAGCGTTTCAGGGAGCACAGATACGCAGTATTTT. This encodes CASSVSGSTDTQYF. The chain recombines TRBV9 with TRBJ2-3, with D maybe TRBD1 (5 bases). The CDR3 consists of 14 residues. Germline lookup yields CDR1 SGDLS and CDR2 YYNGEE. Trimming took 2 bases from V and 0 from J, leaving 7 bases between them.

The V call is TRBV15, the J call TRBJ2-5, with D possibly TRBD1 on 6 matching bases. CDR3 length equals 14 residues. CDR1 LNHNV and CDR2 YYDKDF come from the germline V gene (reference sequence). V shed 5 bases and J shed 3 bases, with 13 bases lying between them. Written as DNA, the CDR3 is TGTGCCACCAGCTCCCGCCCAGGGGAAGAGACCCAGTACTTC. Protein product: CATSSRPGEETQYF.

The chain links TRBV7-2 to TRBJ2-5, with unresolved D. The CDR3 sequence is 14 residues long. In germline, CDR1 is SGHTA, CDR2 FQGNSA. Trimming took 2 bases from V and 2 from J, leaving 9 bases between them. CDR3 residues: CASSLNQAQETQYF. CDR3 sequence (DNA): TGTGCCAGCAGCTTAAACCAGGCGCAAGAGACCCAGTACTTC.